What follows describes a single T cell receptor (beta chain). How the authors handled the data: Amplification of reference gene primers was used by the study to estimate nucleated cell counts. Generated by immunoSEQ multiplex PCR, the TCRdb table keeps only in-frame clones and is missing some. V and J calls and clone size are copied from that table; D and trimming were computed from the DNA. The table includes about 88,000 clones, over 75% detected once. The sample is drawn from a study of blood T cell repertoires in COVID-19. Study-level background: The United States, Italy and Spain supplied acute and convalescent COVID-19 samples. PBMCs, B-cell-depleted T cells, or T cells were the source of the cDNA or gDNA that made up the material.

CDR1 is SGHRS and CDR2 is YFSETQ in the germline V gene. Trimming took 4 bases from V and 2 from J, leaving 13 bases between them. The CDR3 sequence is 14 residues long. The chain recombines TRBV5-1 with TRBJ2-7; D gene uncertain. The sequenced sample was peripheral blood. The clonotype was recovered from a man older than 75 with acute or convalescent COVID-19. The CDR3 spells CASSPLTATYEQYF. CDR3 nucleotide sequence: TGCGCCAGCAGCCCTCTAACTGCGACCTACGAGCAGTACTTC. Based on the CDR3 plus reference TRBV5-1 and TRBJ2-7, the full variable domain is KAGVTQTPRYLIKTRGQQVTLSCSPISGHRSVSWYQQTPGQGLQFLFEYFSETQRNKGNFPGRFSGRQFSNSRSEMNVSTLELGDSALYLCASSPLTATYEQYFGPGTRLTVT.